These 29 T cell receptor beta chains were all obtained from the same sample, sequenced in a study of human T cells and chemical hapten exposure. One entry per CDR3 protein results from TCRdb running MiXCR on the 5' RACE reads. The sample contains about 140,000 distinct CDR3 sequences, approximately 4% of which appear only once. Unseparated into fractions, whole blood served as the source from which total RNA was extracted. These receptors were taken from a female donor in good health.

A single count supports this clonotype. This may be a read error, as it is one base from a much larger clone. The chain couples TRBV29-1 to TRBJ1-4, with D hard to call. CDR3 length: 12 residues. Germline values: CDR1 SQVTM, CDR2 ANQGSEA. Trimming removed 6 bases from V and 3 bases from J, with 8 bases in between. The CDR3 DNA follows: TGCAGCGTGCGCGCATCTAATGAAAAACTGTTTTTT. It codes for CSVRASNEKLFF.

This clonotype occurred a few times. The CDR3 sequence is CASSQDYSGQLNYGYTF. Written as DNA, the CDR3 is TGCGCCAGCAGCCAAGATTACTCAGGGCAACTTAACTATGGCTACACCTTC. This chain links TRBV4-3 with TRBJ1-2; tentative D call: TRBD1 (5 bases). V gave up 0 bases and J gave up 1 base, with 15 bases separating them. Germline V gene lookup returns CDR1 LGHNA and CDR2 YSLEER. The CDR3 is 17 residues long.

This clonotype was detected a few times. The chain combines TRBV24-1 with TRBJ2-2; no clear D gene. CDR1 and CDR2 (germline): KGHDR, SFDVKD. Deletions cut 3 bases from V and 1 base from J, with 11 bases between. The CDR3 is 16 residues long. The CDR3 DNA sequence: TGTGCCACCAGTGATCCCAATACTCAGAACACCGGGGAGCTGTTTTTT. It specifies CATSDPNTQNTGELFF.

V is TRBV7-2 and J is TRBJ2-7; 7 bases agree with TRBD2. Per germline, CDR1 SGHTA and CDR2 FQGNSA. The CDR3 consists of 14 residues. Germline trimming cut 3 bases from V and 3 bases from J; bases unmatched to any gene: 5. The CDR3 nucleotides are TGTGCCAGCAGCTTGAGCGGGGCCCTCTACGAGCAGTACTTC. Its protein product is CASSLSGALYEQYF.

The V call is TRBV19, the J call TRBJ2-7; a weak D match, TRBD1 (6 bases). The V end lost 3 bases, the J end lost 2 bases, and 11 bases lay between the germline ends. This CDR3 spans 14 amino acids. CDR1 and CDR2 (germline): LNHDA, SQIVND (reference sequence). DNA of the CDR3: TGTGCCAGTAGTATTGGGGGCAAGACCTACGAGCAGTACTTC. This translates into CASSIGGKTYEQYF.

This clonotype has at least ten counts. The chain recombines TRBV5-1 with TRBJ2-7; 10 positions agree with TRBD1. The CDR3 sequence is 15 residues long. V shed 0 bases, J shed 6 bases, and the junction held 6 bases outside the gene matches. Germline V CDR1 and CDR2: SGHRS, YFSETQ. CDR3 bases: TGCGCCAGCAGCTTGGCCGGGACAGGGGCCCTCGAGCAGTACTTC. Amino acid sequence: CASSLAGTGALEQYF. The full variable domain, in which reference TRBV5-1 and TRBJ2-7 provide the parts outside the CDR3, is KAGVTQTPRYLIKTRGQQVTLSCSPISGHRSVSWYQQTPGQGLQFLFEYFSETQRNKGNFPGRFSGRQFSNSRSEMNVSTLELGDSALYLCASSLAGTGALEQYFGPGTRLTVT.

The sample holds a few counts of this clonotype. J is TRBJ1-2 and V is TRBV7-3; D is unresolved. Germline V gene lookup returns CDR1 SGHTA and CDR2 FQGTGA. The CDR3 contains 14 residues. V lost 1 base to trimming and J lost 1 base, with 7 bases between them. The CDR3 region has the DNA TGTGCCAGCAGCTTAAGAGCAAATAACTATGGCTACACCTTC. Its translation: CASSLRANNYGYTF. Complete variable domain (other parts from reference TRBV7-3 and TRBJ1-2): GAGVSQTPSNKVTEKGKYVELRCDPISGHTALYWYRQSLGQGPEFLIYFQGTGAADDSGLPNDRFFAVRPEGSVSTLKIQRTERGDSAVYLCASSLRANNYGYTFGSGTRLTVV.

The table lists this clonotype with many counts. The chain couples TRBV12-3 or TRBV12-4 to TRBJ1-1; TRBD1 might be the D (5 bases). V shed 5 bases and J shed 11 bases, with 18 bases lying between them. CDR3 size: 13 residues. The CDR3 nucleotides are TGTGCCAGCAGTGGCCCATGGGCCCCAGGGGCTTTCTTT. It codes for CASSGPWAPGAFF.

This clonotype has more than one count but fewer than ten. This chain connects TRBV6-1 to TRBJ1-1; TRBD1 might be the D (6 bases). Trimming left V 8 bases short and J 3 bases short, with 10 bases between. The CDR3 runs 12 residues. The V gene's germline CDR1 is MNHNS and CDR2 SASEGT. The DNA for the CDR3 is TGTGCCAGCGACAGGAGAGACACTGAAGCTTTCTTT. As protein: CASDRRDTEAFF.

In this sample, this clonotype turned up a few times. This chain connects TRBV6-1 to TRBJ1-2; TRBD1 matches 12 bases. Germline CDR1 reads MNHNS; CDR2 reads SASEGT. J lost 8 bases, V lost 6 bases, and 7 bases had no gene match. The CDR3 totals 14 residues. CDR3 in amino acids: CASRTTGTGGGYTF. The CDR3 coding sequence is TGTGCCAGCAGGACCACCGGGACAGGGGGCGGCTACACCTTC.

This clonotype was counted between two and nine times. The V call is TRBV20-1, the J call TRBJ1-2; no firm D call. CDR1 and CDR2 from the germline V gene are DFQATT and SNEGSKA (reference sequence). The CDR3 is 15 amino acids. Trimming stripped 7 bases from V and 4 bases from J, with 22 bases between. The DNA of the CDR3 is TGCAGTGTCATACTACCCGGGAGGTGCTCCTATGGCTACACCTTC. Translated: CSVILPGRCSYGYTF.

This clonotype was detected only a few times. The chain uses TRBV12-3 or TRBV12-4 and TRBJ2-7, with D possibly TRBD1 on 6 matching bases. V lost 1 base to trimming and J lost 6 bases, with 13 bases between them. This CDR3 has 14 residues. CDR3 sequence (DNA): TGTGCCAGCAGTTTAGTACAGGGTATGGGCGAGCAGTACTTC. This encodes CASSLVQGMGEQYF.

This clonotype was counted ten times or more. The CDR3 bases are TGTGCCAGCAGTTTATGGCCGCACGAGCAGTACTTC. As protein: CASSLWPHEQYF. The rearrangement links TRBV28 to TRBJ2-7; D is unresolved. Germline loops: CDR1 MDHEN, CDR2 SYDVKM. Trimming took 0 bases from V and 5 from J, leaving 5 bases between them. The CDR3 contains 12 residues.

This clonotype was picked up many times. The chain has TRBV5-1 and TRBJ1-5, with D maybe TRBD1 (6 bases). The CDR3 length is 14 residues. V shed 2 bases and J shed 6 bases, with 12 bases lying between them. Germline loops: CDR1 SGHRS, CDR2 YFSETQ. The CDR3 DNA is TGCGCCAGCAGCTTTATCGGGGGCGGTCAGCCCCAGCATTTT. It encodes CASSFIGGGQPQHF. The variable domain in full, with the rest retrieved from reference TRBV5-1 and TRBJ1-5, is KAGVTQTPRYLIKTRGQQVTLSCSPISGHRSVSWYQQTPGQGLQFLFEYFSETQRNKGNFPGRFSGRQFSNSRSEMNVSTLELGDSALYLCASSFIGGGQPQHFGDGTRLSIL.

This clonotype was detected ten times or more. The J gene is TRBJ2-1, the V gene TRBV12-3 or TRBV12-4; D call uncertain. This CDR3 has 13 amino acids. Trimming took 6 bases from V and 3 from J, leaving 9 bases between them. CDR3 coding DNA: TGTGCCAGCAGCGGTGATAACTACAATGAGCAGTTCTTC. Amino acid sequence: CASSGDNYNEQFF.

This clonotype was observed at least ten times. The chain has TRBV10-3 and TRBJ1-4; perhaps TRBD1 as D (5 bases). V gave up 2 bases and J gave up 6 bases, with 7 bases separating them. The CDR3 runs to 13 residues. The V gene's germline CDR1 is ENHRY and CDR2 SYGVKD. DNA of the CDR3: TGTGCCATCAGTGAGAGCAGGGATGAAAAACTGTTTTTT. This gives the protein CAISESRDEKLFF.

This clonotype appeared a few times. This rearrangement joins TRBV29-1 to TRBJ2-7; 7 bases match TRBD1. Germline V gene sequence: CDR1 SQVTM, CDR2 ANQGSEA. The CDR3 is 12 residues long. The V segment lost 4 bases and the J segment 2 bases; nucleotides outside the gene matches: 2. CDR3 in DNA: TGCAGCGTTGGGGACAGTGCCTACGAGCAGTACTTC. Residues: CSVGDSAYEQYF.

This clonotype was seen ten or more times. This sequence joins TRBV7-9 and TRBJ2-3; D gene ambiguous. The germline CDR1 and CDR2 sequences are SEHNR and FQNEAQ (reference sequence). The V and J ends lost 7 bases and 6 bases respectively, with 20 bases between them. This CDR3 comprises 15 residues. The CDR3 region has the DNA TGTGCCAGCAACTCGGGTCTCCCAAGAGCGGATACGCAGTATTTT. This gives the protein CASNSGLPRADTQYF.

The chain employs TRBV6-2 or TRBV6-3 and TRBJ2-3, with no clear D. The CDR3 is 12 amino acids. CDR1 and CDR2 from the germline V gene are MNHEY and SVGEGT. The V end lost 8 bases, the J end lost 5 bases, and 11 bases lay between the germline ends. CDR3 bases: TGTGCCAGCTCCGAGACGGGAGATACGCAGTATTTT. This sequence encodes CASSETGDTQYF.

This clonotype appeared a few times. A read error is possible here, since a much larger clone lies one base away. The rearrangement uses TRBV7-9 and TRBJ1-2; no firm D call. Germline V gene lookup returns CDR1 SEHNR and CDR2 FQNEAQ (reference sequence). The CDR3 totals 16 residues. The DNA for the CDR3 is TGTGCCAGCAGCTTAGGTAGTCGCGCGGCTAACTATGGCGACACCTTC. It specifies CASSLGSRAANYGDTF.

This clonotype has a count of ten or more. The genes are TRBV12-3 or TRBV12-4 and TRBJ1-1; D uncertain. CDR3 size: 15 residues. The V end lost 4 bases, the J end lost 2 bases, and 14 bases lay between the germline ends. The CDR3 spells CASSSQQKSNTEAFF. CDR3 coding DNA: TGTGCCAGCAGTTCCCAACAGAAATCAAACACTGAAGCTTTCTTT.

The chain has TRBV19 and TRBJ1-2; D is perhaps TRBD1 (5 bases). V was clipped by 7 bases and J by 8 bases, with 20 bases between them. Germline V lookup: CDR1 LNHDA, CDR2 SQIVND (reference sequence). The CDR3 runs 14 residues. The CDR3 DNA is TGTGCCAGTACCACCACCCCAGGGTTAAGCGGCTACACCTTC. Protein product: CASTTTPGLSGYTF.

This clonotype was detected many times. This chain links TRBV4-2 with TRBJ1-2; the D is unclear. The CDR3 is made up of 15 amino acids. The germline V gene encodes CDR1 LGHNA and CDR2 YNFKEQ. Trimming took 0 bases from V and 0 from J, leaving 8 bases between them. CDR3 sequence reads: CASSQEETTNYGYTF. CDR3 nucleotide sequence: TGTGCCAGCAGCCAAGAGGAGACCACTAACTATGGCTACACCTTC.

Many counts were recorded for this clonotype. This chain connects TRBV11-2 to TRBJ1-1; 8 bases agree with TRBD1. With V trimmed by 5 bases and J by 5 bases, 13 bases remained unmatched. The CDR3 is 16 amino acids. Germline-derived CDR1 and CDR2 are SGHAT and FQNNGV. The CDR3 sequence is CASSVLSGGSQTEAFF. As DNA, the CDR3 is TGTGCCAGCAGCGTATTATCAGGGGGCTCACAGACTGAAGCTTTCTTT.

The chain couples TRBV14 to TRBJ2-1; 7 bases agree with TRBD2. V shed 4 bases, J shed 8 bases, and the junction held 14 bases outside the gene matches. CDR1 and CDR2 from the germline V gene are SGHDN and FVKESK. CDR3 size: 16 residues. CDR3 region: CASSPDRNRLAHEQFF. The CDR3 DNA reads as TGTGCCAGCAGCCCGGACCGAAACCGACTAGCCCATGAGCAGTTCTTC.

This clonotype occurred many times. The chain recombines TRBV6-2 or TRBV6-3 with TRBJ1-1; D gene uncertain. V was pared by 6 bases and J by 0 bases, with 11 bases between. CDR1 and CDR2 (germline): MNHEY, SVGEGT. The length of the CDR3 is 14 residues. The CDR3 reads CASSRSLMNTEAFF. The CDR3 region has the DNA TGTGCCAGCAGCCGGTCCCTAATGAACACTGAAGCTTTCTTT.

In its sample, this clonotype was seen many times. CDR3 loop: CASSSDPLETQYF. The CDR3 region has the DNA TGTGCCAGCAGTTCGGACCCTTTAGAGACCCAGTACTTC. The V gene is TRBV7-8, the J gene TRBJ2-5; no definite D call. This CDR3 is 13 amino acids long. The ends were cut back, 6 bases at V and 4 bases at J, with 12 bases in the middle. From germline, CDR1 is SGHVS and CDR2 FQNEAQ. The whole variable domain, remainder taken from reference TRBV7-8 and TRBJ2-5, is GAGVSQSPRYKVAKRGQDVALRCDPISGHVSLFWYQQALGQGPEFLTYFQNEAQLDKSGLPSDRFFAERPEGSVSTLKIQRTQQEDSAVYLCASSSDPLETQYFGPGTRLLVL.

This clonotype was recorded many times. The V and J genes are TRBV20-1 and TRBJ1-2; 8 bases agree with TRBD1. The ends lost 5 bases at V and 3 bases at J; junction bases unmatched: 8. Germline CDR1 is DFQATT and CDR2 is SNEGSKA (reference sequence). The CDR3 has 14 amino acids. The CDR3 region is CSAPGQGPHYGYTF. CDR3 coding DNA: TGCAGTGCTCCCGGACAGGGTCCCCACTATGGCTACACCTTC.

The V call is TRBV20-1, the J call TRBJ2-7; D may be TRBD2 (7 bases). V was clipped by 5 bases and J by 1 base, with 21 bases between them. CDR3 length equals 16 residues. Germline loops: CDR1 DFQATT, CDR2 SNEGSKA (reference sequence). The CDR3 nucleotides are TGCAGTGCTTCTGGGGACGGGGGGCGGATTTCCTACGAGCAGTACTTC. Protein product: CSASGDGGRISYEQYF.